This T cell receptor (beta chain) was captured in a study of blood T cell repertoires in COVID-19 (dated by TCRdb to 2020 to 2021). Context from the whole study: Collaborator samples came from the United States, Italy and Spain and covered acute and convalescent phases of COVID-19. The repertoires were released in a freely available public database meant as a resource for research on the immune response to SARS-CoV-2. Where available, HLA class I and class II types were taken from metadata supplied by the sample provider and were not determined by assay-based typing. Subjects who had been exposed to COVID-19, were actively infected with it, or had recovered from it provided the deeply sampled blood TCRbeta repertoires that made up the dataset. Samples were obtained from the ongoing ImmuneRACE study (first 160 participants) and from 1,000 to 1,500 subjects provided by 6 global collaborators. The material from the prospective study consisted of cDNA or gDNA derived from T cells, B-cell-depleted T cells, or PBMCs. A de-identified subject ID, COVID-19 status, age in years and sex were almost always included in the sample metadata. The paper's findings and limits, for the study overall: The quantity of clinical and demographic metadata differed by source and by participant and was supplied without curation.

Including the terminal cysteine and phenylalanine, the CDR3 comprises 13 residues. CDR3 DNA only is kept here, 39 bases in frame from base 1. The germline V gene gives CDR1 as SGHAT and CDR2 as FQNNGV. V and J are truncated by 10 bases and 4 bases respectively, leaving an intervening sequence of 16 bases. As to this clone: What this receptor recognizes is not known. There are no base qualities to consult, and no much larger clone falls within one base.

At one collaborating source in Seattle, patients were enrolled during active infection and were followed longitudinally through the course of disease. The collaborating institutions used their own protocols to collect whole blood in K2EDTA tubes. For TCRbeta analysis, collaborators shipped samples in one of three forms: frozen whole blood, isolated PBMCs, or DNA extracted from either of those sample types. The immunoSEQ Assay, a bias-controlled multiplex PCR, was used to amplify TCRbeta CDR3 regions from genomic DNA. The authors processed their data as follows. The number of nucleated cells in each sample was estimated from the amplification of reference gene primers within the assay. To quantify the absolute abundance of each unique TCRbeta CDR3 rearrangement, sequence reads were collapsed and filtered. For each sample, productive Simpson clonality was calculated as the square root of Simpson's diversity index across productive rearrangements. Drawn from immuneACCESS, this table holds only the in-frame rearrangements with V and J called that TCRdb kept. Clones are partly lost; checked studies trace under half to an unresolved V gene and leave the rest unexplained. The V and J calls and clone size come from that table; D and trimming were worked out from the DNA. Counted in this sample were about 160,000 clones; approximately 82% of them appeared once. 7% of the sample rests with the top ten.

This TCR derives from a woman in her forties with COVID-19, enrolled during active disease. This chain is built from TRBV11-2 and TRBJ1-1; 6 matching bases give a weak D call of TRBD1. Sequenced input: peripheral blood. The CDR3 sequence is CATGAGLGTEAFF. The DNA reads TGTGCCACAGGGGCTGGGCTGGGCACTGAAGCTTTCTTT.